A selection of T cell receptor beta chains follows, all from one sample in a study of blood T cells in healthy people across ages. TCRdb used MiXCR to reprocess the 5' RACE reads, holding one entry per CDR3 protein. The data contain about 780,000 distinct CDR3 sequences, 20% to 30% of them singletons. These same records also appear under a second study, on T cells of mothers and their children.

Sample: blood. The receptors originated from a boy younger than 18 in good health. CDR3s include the opening cysteine and the closing phenylalanine or tryptophan. A D gene is named only where the DNA matches it firmly. Rows give clone size only sometimes, using once, few, many, or a class for an expanded clone.

d_call clone_size j_call v_call cdr3_nt cdr3_aa
. . TRBJ1-1 TRBV5-6 TGTGCCAGCAGCCTGGGAGCCGGGGCTTTCTTT CASSLGAGAFF
TRBD1 . TRBJ2-2 TRBV2 TGTGCCAGCAGTGTGAGGGGGCTCGGAAGCACCGGGGAGCTGTTTTTT CASSVRGLGSTGELFF
. . TRBJ2-1 TRBV6-5 TGTGCCAGCAGTTACTCCCAAGGACTAACTTCCTACAATGAGCAGTTCTTC CASSYSQGLTSYNEQFF
TRBD1 . TRBJ2-5 TRBV19 TGTGCCAGTAGTATAGGGGACAGGGAATTAGAGACCCAGTACTTC CASSIGDRELETQYF
. . TRBJ1-5 TRBV27 TGTGCCAGCCAAGGGAGGGAGAATCAGCCCCAGCATTTT CASQGRENQPQHF
TRBD2 few TRBJ2-5 TRBV27 TGTGCCAGCAGTCCGGCACTAGCGGAAATCCAAGAGACCCAGTACTTC CASSPALAEIQETQYF
. . TRBJ2-7 TRBV12-3/TRBV12-4 TGTGCCAGCAGCTGGGACCCATCTGACGAGCAGTACTTC CASSWDPSDEQYF
TRBD1 . TRBJ2-5 TRBV24-1 TGTGCCACCAGTGATTTAACGGGACAGGCCCAAGAGACCCAGTACTTC CATSDLTGQAQETQYF
TRBD2 . TRBJ2-5 TRBV20-1 TGCAGTGCTAGAGGGATGATATCCGGGACTAGCGGGGGGATACGGGAGACCCAGTACTTC CSARGMISGTSGGIRETQYF
. . TRBJ1-2 TRBV5-1 TGCGCCAGCAGCTTGTCCCAGGGGTCCTATGGCTACACCTTC CASSLSQGSYGYTF
. . TRBJ2-7 TRBV5-1 TGCGCCAGCAGCTCGCTGGTAGGCGGGTACGAGCAGTACTTC CASSSLVGGYEQYF
TRBD2 few TRBJ2-3 TRBV7-8 TGTGCCAGCAGCGAGACTAGCGGGGGGCGGTCAGATACGCAGTATTTT CASSETSGGRSDTQYF
. . TRBJ2-7 TRBV15 TGTGCCACCAGCCTCCGACAGGCCGGCGAGCAGTACTTC CATSLRQAGEQYF
TRBD1 few TRBJ1-2 TRBV4-1 TGCGCCAGCAGCCAAAGGGGACAGGCGGCCTATGGCTACACCTTC CASSQRGQAAYGYTF
TRBD1 . TRBJ1-1 TRBV9 TGTGCCAGCAGCGTAGTACAGGGGGCCACTGAAGCTTTCTTT CASSVVQGATEAFF
. few TRBJ2-5 TRBV28 TGTGCCAACATAGGGACTTCGCAATACCAAGAGACCCAGTACTTC CANIGTSQYQETQYF
. few TRBJ1-2 TRBV6-1 TGTGCCAGCAGTGAGGTCTATGGCTACACCTTC CASSEVYGYTF
. . TRBJ1-1 TRBV4-2 TGTGCCAGCAGCCAAGTGGAAAGGGCTGGCACTGAAGCTTTCTTT CASSQVERAGTEAFF
. few TRBJ2-1 TRBV19 TGTGCCAGTAGTATAGGTGGGACCACCTACAATGAGCAGTTCTTC CASSIGGTTYNEQFF
. few TRBJ2-3 TRBV7-3 TGTGCCAGCAGCCTAGCGAGGGAGGATACGCAGTATTTT CASSLAREDTQYF
TRBD1 . TRBJ1-4 TRBV5-1 TGCGCCAGCACCGGGACAGGGAACCAGAATGAAAAACTGTTTTTT CASTGTGNQNEKLFF
. . TRBJ2-3 TRBV25-1 TGTGCCAGCAGTGACTTTGGCGGGAGCACAGATACGCAGTATTTT CASSDFGGSTDTQYF
TRBD1 . TRBJ1-1 TRBV12-3/TRBV12-4 TGTGCCAGCAGTTTCGTCGACAGGGCGACTGAAGCTTTCTTT CASSFVDRATEAFF
TRBD1 few TRBJ2-5 TRBV11-2 TGTGCCAGCCAGTGGGGAGGAGGACAGGGGATGCCACAAGAGACCCAGTACTTC CASQWGGGQGMPQETQYF
TRBD2 . TRBJ2-5 TRBV20-1 TGCAGTGCTAGAGTAGCTAGCGGGGGAGGCGAGACCCAGTACTTC CSARVASGGGETQYF
TRBD2 . TRBJ2-7 TRBV7-9 TGTGCCAGCAGCTTCCTTCCCGGTGGACTAGAGTACTTC CASSFLPGGLEYF
. . TRBJ1-1 TRBV5-1 TGCGCCAGCAGCTTGTCGAGTCAGGGTTTGAACACTGAAGCTTTCTTT CASSLSSQGLNTEAFF
TRBD2 once TRBJ2-3 TRBV5-1 TGCGCCAGCAGCTCACTAGCGGGGGTGGAAGATACGCAGTATTTT CASSSLAGVEDTQYF
. few TRBJ2-7 TRBV20-1 TGCAGTGCTAGAGGTAGACCGGGACACAACTCCTACGAGCAGTACTTC CSARGRPGHNSYEQYF
TRBD1 few TRBJ2-7 TRBV15 TGTGCCACCAGCAGGGGCCTCGGGACAGGGGACTACGTCGGGCAGTACTTC CATSRGLGTGDYVGQYF
. few TRBJ1-2 TRBV6-6 TGTGCCAGCAGTTACTCGCGGCAGGGTGGGCCCTATGGCTACACCTTC CASSYSRQGGPYGYTF
. . TRBJ1-2 TRBV14 TGTGCCAGCAGCCCAGAAAAGACTTATGGCTACACCTTC CASSPEKTYGYTF
. few TRBJ1-2 TRBV20-1 TGCAGTGCTAGAGACCCAGGGTCTGGCTACACCTTC CSARDPGSGYTF
. . TRBJ2-4 TRBV10-3 TGTGCCATCAGTACAAGCGTGGCCAAAAACATTCAGTACTTC CAISTSVAKNIQYF
. once TRBJ2-2 TRBV5-6 TGTGCCAGCAGCTTCTCTGTGGGGACGGAGAACACCGGGGAGCTGTTTTTT CASSFSVGTENTGELFF
TRBD2 few TRBJ2-3 TRBV11-2 TGTGCCAGCAGCTTACTAGCGGGGGGGGCGTGGGATACGCAGTATTTT CASSLLAGGAWDTQYF
. . TRBJ2-6 TRBV29-1 TGCAGCGTCGCCCAGCCCTCTGGGGCCAACGTCCTGACTTTC CSVAQPSGANVLTF
. . TRBJ2-7 TRBV12-3/TRBV12-4 TGTGCCAGCAGTTTAGCTCCCGAGAGCTCCTACGAGCAGTACTTC CASSLAPESSYEQYF
. . TRBJ2-7 TRBV19 TGTGCCAGTAGTATAGCCCCCCGGTCCCCCCTCGAGCAGTACTTC CASSIAPRSPLEQYF
. . TRBJ1-2 TRBV6-5 TGTGCCAGCAGTTACTGGGTAGGGGGTAACTATGGCTACACCTTC CASSYWVGGNYGYTF
. . TRBJ2-6 TRBV12-3/TRBV12-4 TGTGCCAGCACTATGTTCTCTGGGGCCAACGTCCTGACTTTC CASTMFSGANVLTF
. few TRBJ2-1 TRBV29-1 TGCAGCGTTCAGCGTAATGAGCAGTTCTTC CSVQRNEQFF
. . TRBJ1-1 TRBV30 TGTGCCTGGAGTGTACCTCCCTCGAACACTGAAGCTTTCTTT CAWSVPPSNTEAFF
. . TRBJ2-2 TRBV25-1 TGTGCCAGCAGTGAATGGACGGGTCCCGGGGAGCTGTTTTTT CASSEWTGPGELFF
. few TRBJ1-2 TRBV28 TGTGCCAGCAGTTCAAGCGGACAGAATATCTATGGCTACACCTTC CASSSSGQNIYGYTF
. . TRBJ1-1 TRBV7-9 TGTGCCAGCGCAGAAGGGGCAGGATCGAACACTGAAGCTTTCTTT CASAEGAGSNTEAFF
. few TRBJ2-3 TRBV27 TGTGCCAGCAGTTCGGACAGTTCGCTTACGCAGTATTTT CASSSDSSLTQYF
. many TRBJ2-7 TRBV5-1 TGCGCCAGCAGCTTGGATGTGGGGTCCTACGAGCAGTACTTC CASSLDVGSYEQYF
. . TRBJ2-4 TRBV7-2 TGTGCCAGCAGCTTAGGACCGGACGGCTTCGGGTACATTCAGTACTTC CASSLGPDGFGYIQYF
. . TRBJ2-1 TRBV11-2 TGTGCCAGCAGCTTTGGGCGGAACAATGAGCAGTTCTTC CASSFGRNNEQFF
TRBD2 few TRBJ2-1 TRBV12-3/TRBV12-4 TGTGCCAGCAGCTTGGGACTACCTTCCTACAATGAGCAGTTCTTC CASSLGLPSYNEQFF
. . TRBJ2-5 TRBV24-1 TGTGCCACCAGTGACTTTGCCTACCGAGAGACCCAGTACTTC CATSDFAYRETQYF
TRBD2 . TRBJ2-2 TRBV20-1 TGCAGTGCTAGGCTAGCGGGAGGCACCGGGGAGCTGTTTTTT CSARLAGGTGELFF